This T cell receptor (beta chain) was sequenced during a study of T cells in Graves' hyperthyroidism and ophthalmopathy. Whole-study context: It was at initial diagnosis, before any treatment, that peripheral blood was collected.

An absence of ophthalmopathy progression within 18 months meant stable Graves' hyperthyroidism. Based on clinical symptoms, serum thyroxine and TRAb, thyroid ultrasound and orbital computed tomography, diagnoses were reached. TCR beta CDR3 regions were amplified from RNA transcripts. HTBI primers were used for first-round RT-PCR of the TCR CDR3. Using its own MiXCR run on the multiplex PCR reads, TCRdb lists one record per CDR3 protein. The sample has around 700,000 distinct CDR3 sequences; 30% to 40% are singletons. The CDR3 sequence is 17 residues long. Losses at the gene ends were 2 bases for V and 5 bases for J; bases not matched to a gene: 10. Germline V gene lookup returns CDR1 SGHAT and CDR2 FQNNGV.

This receptor was taken from a woman between 40 and 50 years old with Graves' hyperthyroidism. Sequencing used blood. This chain links TRBV11-2 with TRBJ1-5; 9 bases map to TRBD1. The CDR3 sequence: CASSLTSRRQGDQPQHF. The CDR3 nucleotides are TGTGCCAGCAGCTTAACGTCCCGCCGACAGGGGGATCAGCCCCAGCATTTT.